The rows below give T cell receptor beta chains drawn from one sample of a study of blood T cell repertoires in COVID-19. Libraries were prepared by immunoSEQ multiplex PCR; TCRdb keeps only in-frame clonotypes and omits some of them. This sample has over 75,000 clones, with roughly 84% found just once. The specimen was peripheral blood. The receptors were gathered from a woman between 50 and 59 years old with acute or convalescent COVID-19. Both conserved end residues are part of each CDR3. The order of the fields is clone size, V gene, D gene, J gene, CDR3 DNA, CDR3 protein. D genes are given only for firm matches. Only some rows state a clone size, as once, few, many or a class for expanded clones.

size: NA; V: TRBV27; D: TRBD2; J: TRBJ2-7; DNA: TGTGCCAGCAGTTTAGGGGGGACTAGCGGATCCTACGAGCAGTACTTC; CDR3: CASSLGGTSGSYEQYF
size: few; V: TRBV3-1/TRBV3-2; D: NA; J: TRBJ2-7; DNA: TGTGCCAGCAGCCGGGGGACTTTTCTCGAGCAGTACTTC; CDR3: CASSRGTFLEQYF
size: many; V: TRBV11-2; D: NA; J: TRBJ1-2; DNA: TGTGCCAGCAGCTTAGAAATAAGCGGTAGCTATGGCTACACCTTC; CDR3: CASSLEISGSYGYTF
size: NA; V: TRBV3-1/TRBV3-2; D: NA; J: TRBJ2-2; DNA: TGTGCCAGCAGCAAGTCAGGGGGGACCGGGGAGCTGTTTTTT; CDR3: CASSKSGGTGELFF
size: NA; V: TRBV28; D: NA; J: TRBJ1-2; DNA: TGTGCCAGCAAAGAGACGGGCCAGGGAATCTCGGATGGCTACACCTTC; CDR3: CASKETGQGISDGYTF
size: NA; V: TRBV6-5; D: TRBD1; J: TRBJ2-1; DNA: TGTGCCAGCAGTTACCGAGACAGGGGGCGCAATGAGCAGTTCTTC; CDR3: CASSYRDRGRNEQFF
size: NA; V: TRBV18; D: TRBD1; J: TRBJ1-1; DNA: TGTGCCAGCTCCATAGGACAGGGCGGAACTTTCTTT; CDR3: CASSIGQGGTFF
size: NA; V: TRBV28; D: NA; J: TRBJ2-7; DNA: TGTGCCAGCAGAACAGGGGCGGGGAGTCGGGTTATCGAGCAGTACTTC; CDR3: CASRTGAGSRVIEQYF
size: NA; V: TRBV2; D: NA; J: TRBJ2-4; DNA: TGTGCCAGCAGTGAAGCGCTTCGGCAGGGATTTCCAGCCAAAAACATTCAGTACTTC; CDR3: CASSEALRQGFPAKNIQYF
size: few; V: TRBV27; D: TRBD1; J: TRBJ2-7; DNA: TGTGCCAGCGGGACAGGGGGTTACGAGCAGTACTTC; CDR3: CASGTGGYEQYF
size: NA; V: TRBV11-2; D: TRBD2; J: TRBJ2-1; DNA: TGTGCCAGCAGTGGACTAGCGCCTTACAATGAGCAGTTCTTC; CDR3: CASSGLAPYNEQFF
size: NA; V: TRBV9; D: NA; J: TRBJ1-2; DNA: TGTGCCAGCAGCGTATCGCAGGTCGCTACCAACTATGGCTACACCTTC; CDR3: CASSVSQVATNYGYTF
size: NA; V: TRBV24-1; D: NA; J: TRBJ2-1; DNA: TGTGCCACCAGTGCAGGGTACAATGAGCAGTTCTTC; CDR3: CATSAGYNEQFF
size: once; V: TRBV28; D: NA; J: TRBJ2-2; DNA: TGTGCCAGCAGTTTGGAAGGGGTAGGGACCGGGGAGCTGTTTTTT; CDR3: CASSLEGVGTGELFF
size: NA; V: TRBV7-8; D: TRBD1; J: TRBJ2-7; DNA: TGTGCCAGCAGCTTAAGGGACAGGTTAACCTACGAGCAGTACTTC; CDR3: CASSLRDRLTYEQYF
size: NA; V: TRBV5-4; D: NA; J: TRBJ2-2; DNA: TGTGCCAGCAGCTTGGCCGGATTCGGGGCCGGGGAGCTGTTTTTT; CDR3: CASSLAGFGAGELFF
size: few; V: TRBV19; D: TRBD1; J: TRBJ1-5; DNA: TGTGCCAGTAGTAGGGGACAGGGGCTCAGGGATCAGCCCCAGCATTTT; CDR3: CASSRGQGLRDQPQHF
size: few; V: TRBV18; D: TRBD2; J: TRBJ2-7; DNA: TGTGCCAGCTCCCCAAGCGGGGGAGCCTACGAGCAGTACTTC; CDR3: CASSPSGGAYEQYF
size: NA; V: TRBV19; D: NA; J: TRBJ2-7; DNA: TGTGCCACGTCGGACAGCTACTACGAGCAGTACTTC; CDR3: CATSDSYYEQYF
size: NA; V: TRBV4-1; D: TRBD2; J: TRBJ2-1; DNA: TGCGCCAGCAGCCAGGCACTCGGACTAGCCCCGAACTCCTACAATGAGCAGTTCTTC; CDR3: CASSQALGLAPNSYNEQFF
size: NA; V: TRBV11-3; D: TRBD2; J: TRBJ2-3; DNA: TGTGCCAGCAGCTTAGGACTAGCGGGGACCTCGGATACGCAGTATTTT; CDR3: CASSLGLAGTSDTQYF
size: NA; V: TRBV7-9; D: TRBD1; J: TRBJ2-1; DNA: TGTGCCAGCAGCGGGGGACAGGGGTTAGGTGAGCAGTTCTTC; CDR3: CASSGGQGLGEQFF
size: NA; V: TRBV14; D: TRBD1; J: TRBJ2-2; DNA: TGTGCCAGCAGCCAAAAGGGGATTACAGGGGGCACCGGGGAGCTGTTTTTT; CDR3: CASSQKGITGGTGELFF
size: NA; V: TRBV29-1; D: TRBD1; J: TRBJ1-1; DNA: TGCAGCGTGAGGGACAGGAACACTGAAGCTTTCTTT; CDR3: CSVRDRNTEAFF
size: NA; V: TRBV9; D: TRBD1; J: TRBJ2-1; DNA: TGTGCCAGCAGCGTAGCCGGGCTAGCAGGGGGCTCCTACAATGAGCAGTTCTTC; CDR3: CASSVAGLAGGSYNEQFF
size: once; V: TRBV4-1; D: NA; J: TRBJ1-1; DNA: TGCGCCAGCTCCCGGTCGGGGTACACTGAAGCTTTCTTT; CDR3: CASSRSGYTEAFF
size: NA; V: TRBV20-1; D: TRBD1; J: TRBJ2-5; DNA: TGCAGTGCTAGTGAGGGGGGCAGGACAGGGCAAGAGACCCAGTACTTC; CDR3: CSASEGGRTGQETQYF
size: NA; V: TRBV5-6; D: NA; J: TRBJ1-1; DNA: TGTGCCAGCAGCTTGTCCAGGAACGCTGAAGCTTTCTTT; CDR3: CASSLSRNAEAFF
size: NA; V: TRBV5-8; D: NA; J: TRBJ2-5; DNA: TGTGCCAGCAGCTTGGGCCGGGTAGGACAAGAGACCCAGTACTTC; CDR3: CASSLGRVGQETQYF
size: NA; V: TRBV29-1; D: NA; J: TRBJ1-2; DNA: TGCAGCGTTGAAGCCGCAGAAAATGGCTACACCTTC; CDR3: CSVEAAENGYTF
size: once; V: TRBV5-5; D: TRBD2; J: TRBJ2-2; DNA: TGTGCCAGCAGCCGGACTAGCGGGAGGGCCAACACCGGGGAGCTGTTTTTT; CDR3: CASSRTSGRANTGELFF
size: NA; V: TRBV7-9; D: NA; J: TRBJ2-3; DNA: TGTGCCTCGGCAGGGTGGGACACAGATACGCAGTATTTT; CDR3: CASAGWDTDTQYF
size: NA; V: TRBV5-1; D: TRBD2; J: TRBJ2-1; DNA: TGCGCCAGCAGCCCAGGGACTAGCGGGAGTTACAATGAGCAGTTCTTC; CDR3: CASSPGTSGSYNEQFF
size: NA; V: TRBV10-3; D: NA; J: TRBJ2-1; DNA: TGTGCCATCAGTGAGTTGGCTAGCCCTCCTGCTTGGGGTGAGCAGTTCTTC; CDR3: CAISELASPPAWGEQFF
size: NA; V: TRBV14; D: NA; J: TRBJ1-6; DNA: TGTGCCAGCAGCCAAGTGAGCTATTCACCCCTCCACTTT; CDR3: CASSQVSYSPLHF